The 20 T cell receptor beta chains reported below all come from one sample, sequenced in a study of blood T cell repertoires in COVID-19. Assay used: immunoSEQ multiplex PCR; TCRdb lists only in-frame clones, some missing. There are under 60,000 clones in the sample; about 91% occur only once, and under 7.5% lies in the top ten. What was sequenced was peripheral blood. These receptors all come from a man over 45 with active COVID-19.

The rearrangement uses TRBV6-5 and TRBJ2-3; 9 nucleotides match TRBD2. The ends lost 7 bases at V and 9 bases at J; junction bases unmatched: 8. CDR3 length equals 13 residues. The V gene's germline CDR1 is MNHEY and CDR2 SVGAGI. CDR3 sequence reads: CASTGGGGATQYF. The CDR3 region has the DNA TGTGCCAGCACCGGGGGCGGGGGGGCCACGCAGTATTTT.

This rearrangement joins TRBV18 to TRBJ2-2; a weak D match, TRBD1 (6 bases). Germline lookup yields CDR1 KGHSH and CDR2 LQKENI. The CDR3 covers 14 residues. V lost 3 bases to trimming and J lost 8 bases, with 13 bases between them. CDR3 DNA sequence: TGTGCCAGCTCACCTCCAGGGGTCAGAGGGGAGCTGTTTTTT. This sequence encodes CASSPPGVRGELFF.

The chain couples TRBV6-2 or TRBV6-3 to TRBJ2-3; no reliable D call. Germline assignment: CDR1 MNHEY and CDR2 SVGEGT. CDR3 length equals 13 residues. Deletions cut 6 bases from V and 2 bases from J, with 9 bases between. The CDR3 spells CASSQADTDTQYF. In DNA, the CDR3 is TGTGCCAGCAGCCAAGCTGACACAGATACGCAGTATTTT.

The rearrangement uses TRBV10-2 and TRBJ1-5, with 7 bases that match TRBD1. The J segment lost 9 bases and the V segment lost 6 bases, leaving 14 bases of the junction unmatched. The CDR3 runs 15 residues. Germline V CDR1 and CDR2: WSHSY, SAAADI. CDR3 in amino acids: CASRSEQGLYGPQHF. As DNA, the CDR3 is TGCGCCAGCAGAAGCGAACAGGGGTTATACGGGCCCCAGCATTTT.

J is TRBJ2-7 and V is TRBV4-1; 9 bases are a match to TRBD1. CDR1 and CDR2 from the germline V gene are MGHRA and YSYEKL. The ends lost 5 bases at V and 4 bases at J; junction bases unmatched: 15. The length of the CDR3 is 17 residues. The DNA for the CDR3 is TGCGCCAGCAGCTTATGGCCCCTGTGGGACAGGGCATACGAGCAGTACTTC. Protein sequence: CASSLWPLWDRAYEQYF.

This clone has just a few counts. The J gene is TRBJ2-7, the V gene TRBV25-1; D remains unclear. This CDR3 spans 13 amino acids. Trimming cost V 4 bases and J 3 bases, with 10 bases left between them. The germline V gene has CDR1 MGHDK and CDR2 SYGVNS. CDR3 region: CASSGNSFYEQYF. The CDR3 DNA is TGTGCCAGCAGTGGCAACAGTTTCTACGAGCAGTACTTC.

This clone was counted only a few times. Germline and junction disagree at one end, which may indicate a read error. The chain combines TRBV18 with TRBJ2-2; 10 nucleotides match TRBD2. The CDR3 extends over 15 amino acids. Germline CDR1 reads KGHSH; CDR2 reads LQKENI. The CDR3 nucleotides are TGTGCCAGCTCCCCACTCGGACTAGCGGTCGGGGAGCTGTTTTTT. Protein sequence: CASSPLGLAVGELFF.

CDR3 in DNA: TGTGCCAGCTCGTCAGGGGCGAACACTGAAGCTTTCTTT. It yields the protein CASSSGANTEAFF. The chain has TRBV18 and TRBJ1-1; the D gene is possibly TRBD1 (6 bases). The germline V gene has CDR1 KGHSH and CDR2 LQKENI. Trimming stripped 6 bases from V and 1 base from J, with 9 bases between. The CDR3 is 13 residues long.

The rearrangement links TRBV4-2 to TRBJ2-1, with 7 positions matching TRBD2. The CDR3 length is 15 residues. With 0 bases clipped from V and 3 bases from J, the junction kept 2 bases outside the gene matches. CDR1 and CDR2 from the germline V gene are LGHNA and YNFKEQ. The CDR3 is CASSQEREYYNEQFF. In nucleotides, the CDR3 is TGTGCCAGCAGCCAAGAGCGGGAGTACTACAATGAGCAGTTCTTC.

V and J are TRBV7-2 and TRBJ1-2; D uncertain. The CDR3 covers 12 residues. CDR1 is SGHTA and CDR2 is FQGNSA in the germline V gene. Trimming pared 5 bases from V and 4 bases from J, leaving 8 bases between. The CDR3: CASSAYSYGYTF. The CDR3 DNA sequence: TGTGCCAGCAGCGCGTACTCCTATGGCTACACCTTC.

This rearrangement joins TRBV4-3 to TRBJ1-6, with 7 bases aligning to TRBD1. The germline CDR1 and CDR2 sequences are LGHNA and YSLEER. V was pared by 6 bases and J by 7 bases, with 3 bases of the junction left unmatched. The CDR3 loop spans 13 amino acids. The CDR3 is CASSRGLNSPLHF. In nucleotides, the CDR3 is TGCGCCAGCAGTAGGGGGCTGAATTCACCCCTCCACTTT.

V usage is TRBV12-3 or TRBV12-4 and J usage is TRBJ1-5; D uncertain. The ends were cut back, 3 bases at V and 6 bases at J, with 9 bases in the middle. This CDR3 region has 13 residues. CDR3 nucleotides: TGTGCCAGCAGTTTTAGGGAGGCTCAGCCCCAGCATTTT. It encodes CASSFREAQPQHF.

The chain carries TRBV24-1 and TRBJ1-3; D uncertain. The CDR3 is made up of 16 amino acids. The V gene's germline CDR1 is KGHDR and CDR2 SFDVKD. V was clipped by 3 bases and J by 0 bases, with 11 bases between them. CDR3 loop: CATSDRGLHSGNTIYF. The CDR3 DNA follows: TGTGCCACCAGTGATCGAGGGCTTCACTCTGGAAACACCATATATTTT.

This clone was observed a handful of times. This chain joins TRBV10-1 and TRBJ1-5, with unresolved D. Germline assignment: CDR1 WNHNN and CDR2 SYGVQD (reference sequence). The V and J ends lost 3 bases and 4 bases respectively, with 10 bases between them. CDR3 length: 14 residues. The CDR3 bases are TGCGCCAGCAGTGAAGGAAGAGGGAATCAGCCCCAGCATTTT. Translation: CASSEGRGNQPQHF.

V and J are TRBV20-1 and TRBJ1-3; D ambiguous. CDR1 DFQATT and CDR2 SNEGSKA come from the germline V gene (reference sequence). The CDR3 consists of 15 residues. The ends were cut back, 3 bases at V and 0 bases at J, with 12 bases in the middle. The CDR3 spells CSASLADLSGNTIYF. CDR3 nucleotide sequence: TGCAGTGCTAGTTTGGCCGATCTCTCTGGAAACACCATATATTTT.

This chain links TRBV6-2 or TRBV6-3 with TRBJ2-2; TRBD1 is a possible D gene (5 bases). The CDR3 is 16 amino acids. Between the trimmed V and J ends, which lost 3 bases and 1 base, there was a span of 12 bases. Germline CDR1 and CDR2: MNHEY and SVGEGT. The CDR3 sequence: CASSYRGRVNTGELFF. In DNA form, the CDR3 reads TGTGCCAGCAGTTATCGAGGCAGGGTGAACACCGGGGAGCTGTTTTTT.

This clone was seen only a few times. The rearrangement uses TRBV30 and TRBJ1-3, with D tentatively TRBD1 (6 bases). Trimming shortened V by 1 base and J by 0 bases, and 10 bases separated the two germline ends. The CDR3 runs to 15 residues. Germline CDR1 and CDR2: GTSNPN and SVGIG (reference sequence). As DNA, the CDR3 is TGTGCCTGGAGTGACGACAGGACCTCTGGAAACACCATATATTTT. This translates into CAWSDDRTSGNTIYF.

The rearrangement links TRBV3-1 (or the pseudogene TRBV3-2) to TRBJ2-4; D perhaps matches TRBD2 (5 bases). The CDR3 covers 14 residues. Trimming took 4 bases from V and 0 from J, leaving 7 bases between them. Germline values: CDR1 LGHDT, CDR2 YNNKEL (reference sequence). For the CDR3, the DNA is TGTGCCAGCAGCCTACGGGGAGCCAAAAACATTCAGTACTTC. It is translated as CASSLRGAKNIQYF.

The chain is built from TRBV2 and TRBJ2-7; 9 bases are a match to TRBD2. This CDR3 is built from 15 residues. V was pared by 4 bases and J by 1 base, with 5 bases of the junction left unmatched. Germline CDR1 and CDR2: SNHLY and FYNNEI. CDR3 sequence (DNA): TGTGCCAGCAGTGGGCGGCTAGCGGGGTCCTACGAGCAGTACTTC. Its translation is CASSGRLAGSYEQYF.

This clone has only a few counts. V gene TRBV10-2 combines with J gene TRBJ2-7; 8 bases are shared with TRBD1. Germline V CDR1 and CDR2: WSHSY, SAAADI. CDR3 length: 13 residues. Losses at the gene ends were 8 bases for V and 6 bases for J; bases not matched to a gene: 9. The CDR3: CASGDRGLGEQYF. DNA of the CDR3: TGCGCCAGCGGAGACAGGGGTTTAGGCGAGCAGTACTTC.